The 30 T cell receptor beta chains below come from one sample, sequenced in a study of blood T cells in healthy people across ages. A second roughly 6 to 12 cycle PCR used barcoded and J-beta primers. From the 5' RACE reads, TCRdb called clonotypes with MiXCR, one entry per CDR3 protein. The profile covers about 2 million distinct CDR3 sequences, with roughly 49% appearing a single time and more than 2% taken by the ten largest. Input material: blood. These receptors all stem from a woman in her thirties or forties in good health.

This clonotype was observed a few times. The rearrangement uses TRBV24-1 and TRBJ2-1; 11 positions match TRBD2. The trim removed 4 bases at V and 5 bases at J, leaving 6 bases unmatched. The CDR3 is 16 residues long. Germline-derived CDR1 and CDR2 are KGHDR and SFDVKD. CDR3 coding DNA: TGTGCCACCAGTGACCCGATAGCGGGGGGGCACAATGAGCAGTTCTTC. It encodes CATSDPIAGGHNEQFF.

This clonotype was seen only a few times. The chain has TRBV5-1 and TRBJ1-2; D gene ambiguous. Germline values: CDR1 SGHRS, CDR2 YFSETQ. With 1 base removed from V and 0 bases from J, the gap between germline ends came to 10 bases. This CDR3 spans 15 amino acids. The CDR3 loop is CASSLTSGTNYGYTF. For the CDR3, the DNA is TGCGCCAGCAGCTTGACGTCGGGTACTAACTATGGCTACACCTTC. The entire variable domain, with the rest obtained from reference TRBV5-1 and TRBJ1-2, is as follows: KAGVTQTPRYLIKTRGQQVTLSCSPISGHRSVSWYQQTPGQGLQFLFEYFSETQRNKGNFPGRFSGRQFSNSRSEMNVSTLELGDSALYLCASSLTSGTNYGYTFGSGTRLTVV.

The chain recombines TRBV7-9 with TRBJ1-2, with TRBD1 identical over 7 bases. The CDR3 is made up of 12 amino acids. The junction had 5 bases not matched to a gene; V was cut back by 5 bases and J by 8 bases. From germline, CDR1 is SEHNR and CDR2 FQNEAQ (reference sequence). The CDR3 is CASSPRDSGYTF. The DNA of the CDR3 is TGTGCCAGCAGCCCCAGGGACAGCGGCTACACCTTC.

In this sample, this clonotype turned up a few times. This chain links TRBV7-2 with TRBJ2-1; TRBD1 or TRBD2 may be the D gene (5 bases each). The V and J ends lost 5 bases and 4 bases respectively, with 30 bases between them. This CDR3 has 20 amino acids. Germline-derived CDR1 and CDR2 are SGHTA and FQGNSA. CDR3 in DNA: TGTGCCAGCAGCCAACCTAGCTTCTCGGGTCAGTGGGGCGGGTACAATGAGCAGTTCTTC. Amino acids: CASSQPSFSGQWGGYNEQFF. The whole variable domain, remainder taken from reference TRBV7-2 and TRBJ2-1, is GAGVSQSPSNKVTEKGKDVELRCDPISGHTALYWYRQSLGQGLEFLIYFQGNSAPDKSGLPSDRFSAERTGGSVSTLTIQRTQQEDSAVYLCASSQPSFSGQWGGYNEQFFGPGTRLTVL.

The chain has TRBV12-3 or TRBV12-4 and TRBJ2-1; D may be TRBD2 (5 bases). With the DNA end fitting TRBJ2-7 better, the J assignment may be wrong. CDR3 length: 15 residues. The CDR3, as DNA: TGTGCCAGCAGTTGGGAGCGGCGCTCCTACAATGAGCAGTACTTC. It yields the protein CASSWERRSYNEQYF.

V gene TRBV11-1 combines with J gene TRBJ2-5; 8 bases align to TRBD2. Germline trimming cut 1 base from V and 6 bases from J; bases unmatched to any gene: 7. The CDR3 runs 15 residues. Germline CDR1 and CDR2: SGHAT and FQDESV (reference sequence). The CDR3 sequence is CASSLVSGGLKTQYF. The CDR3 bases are TGTGCCAGCAGCTTAGTCTCGGGGGGGCTGAAGACCCAGTACTTC.

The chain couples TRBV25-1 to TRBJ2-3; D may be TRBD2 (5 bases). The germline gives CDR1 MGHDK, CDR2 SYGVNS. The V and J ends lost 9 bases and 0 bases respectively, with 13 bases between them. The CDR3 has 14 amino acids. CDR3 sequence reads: CASSIASSTDTQYF. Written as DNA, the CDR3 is TGTGCCAGTTCCATAGCGTCAAGCACAGATACGCAGTATTTT.

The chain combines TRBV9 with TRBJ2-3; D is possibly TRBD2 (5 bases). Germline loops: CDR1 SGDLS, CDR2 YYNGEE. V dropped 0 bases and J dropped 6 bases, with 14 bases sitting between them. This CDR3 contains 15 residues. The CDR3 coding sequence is TGTGCCAGCAGCGTAGACCCTAGGACGGGGGATACGCAGTATTTT. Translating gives CASSVDPRTGDTQYF.

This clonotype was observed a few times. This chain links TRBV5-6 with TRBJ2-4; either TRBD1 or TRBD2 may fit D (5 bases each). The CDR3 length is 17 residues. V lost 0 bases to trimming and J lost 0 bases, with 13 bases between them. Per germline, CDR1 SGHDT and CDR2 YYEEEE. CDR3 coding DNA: TGTGCCAGCAGCTTGGCCAGCGGACATTTAGCCAAAAACATTCAGTACTTC. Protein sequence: CASSLASGHLAKNIQYF.

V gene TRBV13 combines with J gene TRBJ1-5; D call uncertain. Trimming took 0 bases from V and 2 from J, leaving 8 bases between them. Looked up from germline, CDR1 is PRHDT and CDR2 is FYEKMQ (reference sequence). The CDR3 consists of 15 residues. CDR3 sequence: CASSLGPDRNQPQHF. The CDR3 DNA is TGTGCCAGCAGCTTAGGGCCGGATCGCAATCAGCCCCAGCATTTT. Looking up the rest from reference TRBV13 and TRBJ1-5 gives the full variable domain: AAGVIQSPRHLIKEKRETATLKCYPIPRHDTVYWYQQGPGQDPQFLISFYEKMQSDKGSIPDRFSAQQFSDYHSELNMSSLELGDSALYFCASSLGPDRNQPQHFGDGTRLSIL.

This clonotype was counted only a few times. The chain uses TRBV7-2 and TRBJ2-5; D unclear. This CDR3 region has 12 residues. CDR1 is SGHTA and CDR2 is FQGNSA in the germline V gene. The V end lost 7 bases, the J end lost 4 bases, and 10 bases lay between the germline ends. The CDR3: CASTDKGETQYF. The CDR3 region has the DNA TGTGCCAGCACCGATAAGGGAGAGACCCAGTACTTC.

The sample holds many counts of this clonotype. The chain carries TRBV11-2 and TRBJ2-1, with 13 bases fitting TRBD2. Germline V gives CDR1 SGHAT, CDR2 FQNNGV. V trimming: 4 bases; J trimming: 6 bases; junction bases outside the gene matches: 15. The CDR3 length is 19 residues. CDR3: CASSCRTSGGPTYSNEQFF. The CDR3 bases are TGTGCCAGCAGCTGCCGGACTAGCGGGGGCCCTACTTATTCCAATGAGCAGTTCTTC.

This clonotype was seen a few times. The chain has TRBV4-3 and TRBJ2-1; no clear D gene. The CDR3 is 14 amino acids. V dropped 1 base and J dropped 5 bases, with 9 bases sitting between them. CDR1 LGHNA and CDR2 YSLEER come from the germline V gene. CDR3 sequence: CASSQVLGNNEQFF. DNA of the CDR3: TGCGCCAGCAGCCAAGTCCTCGGAAACAATGAGCAGTTCTTC.

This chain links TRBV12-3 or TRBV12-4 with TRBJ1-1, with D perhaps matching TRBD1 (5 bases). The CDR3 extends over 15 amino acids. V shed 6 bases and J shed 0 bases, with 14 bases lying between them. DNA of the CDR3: TGTGCCAGCAGACCCGGAGGAGGGGTGAACACTGAAGCTTTCTTT. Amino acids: CASRPGGGVNTEAFF.

The CDR3 reads CSAGPQAGGPYEQYF. Written as DNA, the CDR3 is TGCAGTGCTGGACCTCAAGCGGGAGGGCCCTACGAGCAGTACTTC. The chain carries TRBV20-1 and TRBJ2-7; 10 bases fit TRBD2. CDR1 DFQATT and CDR2 SNEGSKA come from the germline V gene (reference sequence). With 5 bases clipped from V and 2 bases from J, the junction kept 9 bases outside the gene matches. The CDR3 has 15 amino acids.

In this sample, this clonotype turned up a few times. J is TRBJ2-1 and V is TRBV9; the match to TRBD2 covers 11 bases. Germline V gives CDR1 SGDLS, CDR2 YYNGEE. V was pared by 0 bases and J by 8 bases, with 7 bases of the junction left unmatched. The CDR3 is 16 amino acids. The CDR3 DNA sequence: TGTGCCAGCAGCGTAGGTGGTAGCGGGGGGGCACATGAGCAGTTCTTC. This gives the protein CASSVGGSGGAHEQFF.

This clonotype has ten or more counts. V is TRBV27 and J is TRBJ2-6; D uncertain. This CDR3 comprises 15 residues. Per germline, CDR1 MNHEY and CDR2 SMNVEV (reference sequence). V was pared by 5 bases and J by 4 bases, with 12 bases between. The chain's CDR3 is CASSPRPSGANVLTF. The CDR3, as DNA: TGTGCCAGCAGTCCTCGACCATCCGGGGCCAACGTCCTGACTTTC.

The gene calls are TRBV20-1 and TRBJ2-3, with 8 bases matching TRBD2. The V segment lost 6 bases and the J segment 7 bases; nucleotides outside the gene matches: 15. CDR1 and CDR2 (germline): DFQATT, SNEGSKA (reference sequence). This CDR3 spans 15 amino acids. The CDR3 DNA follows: TGCAGTGCCATACCAACGACGGGGGGGCGTAATACGCAGTATTTT. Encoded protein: CSAIPTTGGRNTQYF.

CDR3 sequence reads: CASGGVTYGYTF. The CDR3 region has the DNA TGTGCCAGCGGCGGGGTGACCTATGGCTACACCTTC. The chain carries TRBV27 and TRBJ1-2, with unresolved D. V was trimmed by 8 bases and J by 4 bases, leaving 11 bases between them. CDR1 and CDR2 from the germline V gene are MNHEY and SMNVEV (reference sequence). The CDR3 totals 12 residues.

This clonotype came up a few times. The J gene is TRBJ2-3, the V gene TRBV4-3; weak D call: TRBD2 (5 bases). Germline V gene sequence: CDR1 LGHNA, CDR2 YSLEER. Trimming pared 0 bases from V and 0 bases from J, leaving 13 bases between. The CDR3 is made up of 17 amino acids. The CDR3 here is CASSQDLASPSTDTQYF. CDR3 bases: TGCGCCAGCAGCCAAGATTTAGCTAGCCCTAGCACAGATACGCAGTATTTT.

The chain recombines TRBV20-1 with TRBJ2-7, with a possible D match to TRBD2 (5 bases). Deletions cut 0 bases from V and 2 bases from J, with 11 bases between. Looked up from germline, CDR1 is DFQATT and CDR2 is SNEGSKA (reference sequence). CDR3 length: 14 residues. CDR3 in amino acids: CSARDFPGTYEQYF. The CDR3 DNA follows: TGCAGTGCTAGAGATTTTCCGGGAACCTACGAGCAGTACTTC.

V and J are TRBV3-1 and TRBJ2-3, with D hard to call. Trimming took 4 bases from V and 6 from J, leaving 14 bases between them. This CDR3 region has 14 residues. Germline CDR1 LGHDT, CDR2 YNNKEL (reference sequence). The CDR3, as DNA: TGTGCCAGCAGCCTCCGCGGTAGCTGGGATACGCAGTATTTT. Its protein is CASSLRGSWDTQYF.

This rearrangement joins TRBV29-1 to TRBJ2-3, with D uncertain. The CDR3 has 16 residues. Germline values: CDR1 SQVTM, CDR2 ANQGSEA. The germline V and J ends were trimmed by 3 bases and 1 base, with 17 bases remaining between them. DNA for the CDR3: TGCAGCGTTGACACTGGCGGAGTAAGGGGCACAGATACGCAGTATTTT. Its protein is CSVDTGGVRGTDTQYF.

In nucleotides, the CDR3 is TGCAGTGCTACTGATTTCGGACAGGCGGGCAATCAGCCCCAGCATTTT. This encodes CSATDFGQAGNQPQHF. The chain employs TRBV20-1 and TRBJ1-5, with 7 bases identical to TRBD1. The junction had 11 bases not matched to a gene; V was cut back by 4 bases and J by 2 bases. This CDR3 contains 16 residues. Germline V gene data show CDR1 as DFQATT and CDR2 as SNEGSKA (reference sequence).

Here the CDR3 reads CASSHTAGGSTDTQYF. The CDR3 coding sequence is TGTGCCAGCAGTCATACAGCGGGAGGGAGCACAGATACGCAGTATTTT. The V call is TRBV27, the J call TRBJ2-3; 10 bases fit TRBD2. The CDR3 totals 16 residues. The V segment lost 5 bases and the J segment 0 bases; nucleotides outside the gene matches: 5. Germline values: CDR1 MNHEY, CDR2 SMNVEV (reference sequence).

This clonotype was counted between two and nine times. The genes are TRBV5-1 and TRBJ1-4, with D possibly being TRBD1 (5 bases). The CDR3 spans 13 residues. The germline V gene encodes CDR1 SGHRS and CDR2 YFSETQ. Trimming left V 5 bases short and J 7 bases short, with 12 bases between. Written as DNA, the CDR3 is TGCGCCAGCAGGACAGTGGACGGTGAAAAACTGTTTTTT. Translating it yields CASRTVDGEKLFF.

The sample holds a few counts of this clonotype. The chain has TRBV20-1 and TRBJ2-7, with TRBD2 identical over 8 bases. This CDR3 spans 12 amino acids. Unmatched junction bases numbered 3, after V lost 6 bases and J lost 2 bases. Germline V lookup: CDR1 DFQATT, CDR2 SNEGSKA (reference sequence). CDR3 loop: CSAKGLAYEQYF. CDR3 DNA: TGCAGTGCCAAGGGACTAGCCTACGAGCAGTACTTC.

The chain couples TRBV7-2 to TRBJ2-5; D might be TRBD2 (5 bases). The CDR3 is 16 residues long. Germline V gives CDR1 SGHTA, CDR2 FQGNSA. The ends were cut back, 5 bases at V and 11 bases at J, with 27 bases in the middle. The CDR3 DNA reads TGTGCCAGCAGCCCCCCCCAGATAGCGTATTTACATGAGCAGTACTTC. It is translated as CASSPPQIAYLHEQYF.

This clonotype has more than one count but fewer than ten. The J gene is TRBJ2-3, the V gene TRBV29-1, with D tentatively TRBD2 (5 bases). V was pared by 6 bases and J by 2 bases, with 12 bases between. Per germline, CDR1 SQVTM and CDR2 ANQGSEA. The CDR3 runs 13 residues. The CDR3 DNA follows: TGCAGCGTGGAGCGGATTCTCACAGATACGCAGTATTTT. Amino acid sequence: CSVERILTDTQYF.

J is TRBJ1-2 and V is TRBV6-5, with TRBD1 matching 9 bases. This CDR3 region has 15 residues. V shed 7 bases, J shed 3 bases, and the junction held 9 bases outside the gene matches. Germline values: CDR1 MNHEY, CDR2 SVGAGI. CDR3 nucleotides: TGTGCCAGCACCCTCCGGGACAGGGAGGACTATGGCTACACCTTC. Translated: CASTLRDREDYGYTF.